A selection of T cell receptor beta chains follows, all from one sample in a study of T cell repertoires in ileal Crohn's disease. Data came from immunoSEQ multiplex PCR; TCRdb stores just in-frame clones and leaves some out. Among about 62,000 clones listed, about 89% were seen once. Sequenced sample: ileal tissue. Receptor source: an adult with Crohn's disease. Each CDR3 is given with its conserved first and last residue. A D gene is named only where the DNA matches it firmly. Size values are once, few and many counts, or a class for expanded clones, and some rows have none.

- - TRBJ2-1 TRBV7-3 16 TGTGCCAGCAGCTTGGGTCCGGGAGAGTTCGGCAATGAGCAGTTCTTC CASSLGPGEFGNEQFF
- - TRBJ2-2 TRBV14 17 TGTGCCAGCAGCCGGCGAACAGGGATTAGTAACACCGGGGAGCTGTTTTTT CASSRRTGISNTGELFF
- - TRBJ2-7 TRBV14 15 TGTGCCAGCAGCCAAGATGGGCCTCGGGGGTACGAGCAGTACTTC CASSQDGPRGYEQYF
once - TRBJ2-3 TRBV19 14 TGTGCCAGTAGTATCCGGGTTATCACAGATACGCAGTATTTT CASSIRVITDTQYF
- TRBD1 TRBJ2-3 TRBV4-3 18 TGCGCCAGCAGCCAAGAGAGCGGAGGACAGGGAGTGATGAATACGCAGTATTTT CASSQESGGQGVMNTQYF
- - TRBJ1-1 TRBV6-1 16 TGTGCCAGCAGTGAACGGTTTGGAGGGCTTGGGACTGAAGCTTTCTTT CASSERFGGLGTEAFF
- - TRBJ1-6 TRBV18 17 TGTGCCAGCTCACCAGAACAGCCACCCCTTTTTAATTCACCCCTCCACTTT CASSPEQPPLFNSPLHF
few - TRBJ2-2 TRBV19 16 TGTGCCAGTACCAAAAGACTGCGGGGGAACACCGGGGAGCTGTTTTTT CASTKRLRGNTGELFF
- TRBD1 TRBJ2-1 TRBV18 16 TGTGCCAGCTCACCAGGGACAGGGGGCCGTAGAGATGAGCAGTTCTTC CASSPGTGGRRDEQFF
- - TRBJ1-4 TRBV6-4 12 TGTGCCAGCAGTGACGAGGTTGCGGAACTGTTTTTT CASSDEVAELFF
few - TRBJ1-2 TRBV5-1 13 TGCGCCAGCAGCTTGGACGAAGGAGGGGGCTACACCTTC CASSLDEGGGYTF
once TRBD2 TRBJ2-2 TRBV2 17 TGTGCCAGCAGTTTCTTTGGGTCACCGGGAGGGACCGGGGAGCTGTTTTTT CASSFFGSPGGTGELFF
- - TRBJ1-5 TRBV6-6 15 TGTGCCAGCACCTCCACAGGTTATAGCAATCAGCCCCAGCATTTT CASTSTGYSNQPQHF
few TRBD1 TRBJ2-5 TRBV6-1 15 TGTGCCAGCAGTGAATGGGACAGGGGCGTGGAGACCCAGTACTTC CASSEWDRGVETQYF
- - TRBJ2-5 TRBV10-3 12 TGTGCCATCAGTGAATATAAAGAGACCCAGTACTTC CAISEYKETQYF
few TRBD1 TRBJ2-2 TRBV7-3 16 TGTGCCAGCAGCTTAATGGGACAGGGTGTATCCGGGGAGCTGTTTTTT CASSLMGQGVSGELFF
- TRBD1 TRBJ2-3 TRBV4-2 15 TGTGCCAGCAGCCAAGATGGGACAGGCACAGATACGCAGTATTTT CASSQDGTGTDTQYF
once TRBD2 TRBJ2-2 TRBV4-1 16 TGCGCCAGCAGCCGAGGACTAGCGGCTGGCACCGGGGAGCTGTTTTTT CASSRGLAAGTGELFF
once - TRBJ2-7 TRBV7-2 14 TGTGCCAGCAGCTTGCGGACTAAGAACTACGAGCAGTACTTC CASSLRTKNYEQYF
- - TRBJ1-1 TRBV6-1 12 TGTGCCAGCCATTCCGCGGGGAACGAGGCTTTCTTT CASHSAGNEAFF
- TRBD2 TRBJ2-6 TRBV4-3 19 TGCGCCAGCAGCCAAGATAGCCTAGCGGGAGTCCGTGGGGCCAACGTCCTGACTTTC CASSQDSLAGVRGANVLTF
- TRBD1 TRBJ1-3 TRBV27 20 TGTGCCAGCAGTTCTAGGGGGGACCTCATGACAGGGGCGAGGGGAAACACCATATATTTT CASSSRGDLMTGARGNTIYF
- - TRBJ1-6 TRBV27 14 TGTGCCAGCAGTTTGCGGGCCAAGGGATCACCCCTCCACTTT CASSLRAKGSPLHF
- TRBD2 TRBJ2-1 TRBV25-1 14 TGTGCCAGCAGGGAAGCGGGAGCAGACAATGAGCAGTTCTTC CASREAGADNEQFF
- - TRBJ2-2 TRBV29-1 13 TGCAGCGCAATAGACTGGAACACCGGGGAGCTGTTTTTT CSAIDWNTGELFF
- - TRBJ2-1 TRBV5-6 14 TGTGCCAGCAGCTATTCGACACCTTACAATGAGCAGTTCTTC CASSYSTPYNEQFF
- - TRBJ2-2 TRBV9 12 TGTGCCAGCAGTCTCGACACCGGGGAGCTGTTTTTT CASSLDTGELFF
- - TRBJ1-2 TRBV25-1 13 TGTGCCAGCAGTGGAGGGGGGGGGCCTGGCTACACCTTC CASSGGGGPGYTF
- TRBD1 TRBJ1-1 TRBV27 15 TGTGCCAGCAGTTCCCTGGGACAGGGGAACACTGAAGCTTTCTTT CASSSLGQGNTEAFF
- - TRBJ2-3 TRBV25-1 11 TGTGCCAGCAGCTACACAGATACGCAGTATTTT CASSYTDTQYF
- TRBD2 TRBJ2-2 TRBV5-4 18 TGTGCCAGCAGCCTGAGAGGACGACTAGCGGGAGGCACCGGGGAGCTGTTTTTT CASSLRGRLAGGTGELFF
- - TRBJ2-7 TRBV4-3 15 TGCGCCAGCAGCCAAGATCGGGGGCGGGAGAACGAGCAGTACTTC CASSQDRGRENEQYF
- TRBD1 TRBJ1-3 TRBV7-2 18 TGTGCCAGCAGCCCCGACCGGCTTATGAGGGACAGAGGAAACACCATATATTTT CASSPDRLMRDRGNTIYF
- TRBD2 TRBJ2-1 TRBV11-2 16 TGTGCCAGCAGCTTAGTGGTGCTAGCGGGAAACAATGAGCAGTTCTTC CASSLVVLAGNNEQFF
- TRBD1 TRBJ1-2 TRBV28 14 TGTGCCAGCAGTTACAGTGGCAGGGGGTATGGCTACACCTTC CASSYSGRGYGYTF
few - TRBJ1-5 TRBV7-9 14 TGTGCCAGCAGCCCCCAGGGGTTTGGTGAGCCCCAGCATTTT CASSPQGFGEPQHF
- - TRBJ1-1 TRBV27 12 TGTGCCAGCAGTTTCCCAGGTGGCGAAGCTTTCTTT CASSFPGGEAFF
- TRBD1 TRBJ1-2 TRBV28 14 TGTGCCAGCAGTGCACCGGGACAGAGCTATGGCTACACCTTC CASSAPGQSYGYTF
- - TRBJ2-3 TRBV5-4 12 TGTGCCAGCAGCTCAGTGACAGATACGCAGTATTTT CASSSVTDTQYF
- - TRBJ1-2 TRBV19 14 TGTGCCAGTAGTATCGTTCGGGGGGATAATGGCTACACCTTC CASSIVRGDNGYTF
- TRBD1 TRBJ1-5 TRBV5-7 16 TGTGCCAGCAGCGGGGGGCAGGGGGCTAGCAATCAGCCCCAGCATTTT CASSGGQGASNQPQHF
- - TRBJ1-1 TRBV6-5 13 TGTGCCAGCAGTCAACAGCCTTACACTGAAGCTTTCTTT CASSQQPYTEAFF
- TRBD1 TRBJ2-1 TRBV7-7 15 TGTGCCAGCAGCTCCCAGGGGGCGGCCTACAATGAGCAGTTCTTC CASSSQGAAYNEQFF
- - TRBJ2-3 TRBV7-8 14 TGTGCCAGCAAACCTCTGGCTAGCACAGATACGCAGTATTTT CASKPLASTDTQYF
once - TRBJ1-5 TRBV6-1 15 TGTGCCACTACTGACCTTGGGGGGGGTCATCAGCCCCAGCATTTT CATTDLGGGHQPQHF
- TRBD1 TRBJ1-1 TRBV6-5 13 TGTGCCAGCGCGAACTCGGACAGGTTGGAAGCTTTCTTT CASANSDRLEAFF
- - TRBJ2-2 TRBV5-1 14 TGCGCCAGCAGCCCCCGGACTGAAGCCGGGGAGCTGTTTTTT CASSPRTEAGELFF
- - TRBJ1-5 TRBV21-1 15 TGTGCCAGCAGCATACGGACAGTTCACAATCAGCCCCAGCATTTT CASSIRTVHNQPQHF
once - TRBJ1-2 TRBV6-1 13 TGTGCCAGCAGCGTCGAGGCAAACTATGGCTACACCTTC CASSVEANYGYTF
- TRBD2 TRBJ2-4 TRBV19 14 TGTGCCAGTACTGGGGAGGGAACGGGAAACATTCAGTACTTC CASTGEGTGNIQYF
- TRBD1 TRBJ1-5 TRBV11-3 15 TGTGCCAGCAGCTTAGATGGGACAGCGAATCAGCCCCAGCATTTT CASSLDGTANQPQHF
- - TRBJ1-1 TRBV7-8 14 TGTGCCAGCAGCTTATACACTGACAGGCGTGAAGCTTTCTTT CASSLYTDRREAFF